A selection of T cell receptor beta chains follows, all from one sample in a study of somatic mutations in cytotoxic T cells in rheumatoid arthritis. Libraries were prepared by immunoSEQ multiplex PCR; TCRdb keeps only in-frame clonotypes and omits some of them. The repertoire has 15,000 to 20,000 clones, over 80% of them found once; the top ten carry roughly a tenth. The sequencing sample was made of CD8+ T cells sorted from blood. The receptors come from an adult with rheumatoid arthritis. Each CDR3 is given with its conserved first and last residue. A D gene is named only where the DNA matches it firmly. Not all rows give a size; the values are once, few, many and, for expanded clones, a class.

TRBV6-5	.	.	TRBJ2-7	CASLEERGAPYEQYF	TGTGCCAGTCTCGAGGAGCGCGGTGCCCCCTACGAGCAGTACTTC
TRBV10-3	.	.	TRBJ2-7	CAISESETGPYEQYF	TGTGCCATCAGTGAGTCGGAGACAGGACCTTACGAGCAGTACTTC
TRBV9	.	TRBD1	TRBJ1-3	CASSVTQGAGNTIYF	TGTGCCAGCAGCGTGACACAGGGGGCAGGAAACACCATATATTTT
TRBV28	once	.	TRBJ1-6	CASTSGVRSPLHF	TGTGCCAGCACTTCAGGGGTTCGGTCACCCCTCCACTTT
TRBV13	once	.	TRBJ1-1	CASTERLGGGTEAFF	TGTGCCAGCACCGAGCGACTAGGGGGAGGGACTGAAGCTTTCTTT
TRBV4-1	.	.	TRBJ2-1	CASSQWTQQGEQFF	TGCGCCAGCAGCCAATGGACACAACAAGGTGAGCAGTTCTTC
TRBV9	.	.	TRBJ1-1	CASSVGGGGTEAFF	TGTGCCAGCAGCGTAGGAGGGGGGGGCACTGAAGCTTTCTTT
TRBV7-6	few	.	TRBJ2-5	CASSPMETQYF	TGTGCCAGCAGCCCAATGGAGACCCAGTACTTC
TRBV9	.	.	TRBJ2-3	CASSVYTDTQYF	TGTGCCAGCAGCGTATACACAGATACGCAGTATTTT
TRBV29-1	once	.	TRBJ2-4	CSVEIPVTNLAKNIQYF	TGCAGCGTTGAAATTCCGGTTACAAACCTAGCCAAAAACATTCAGTACTTC
TRBV2	.	.	TRBJ2-2	CASISGEANTGELFF	TGTGCCAGCATCTCGGGAGAAGCGAACACCGGGGAGCTGTTTTTT
TRBV6-1	.	TRBD1	TRBJ1-6	CASSLGTGGNSPLHF	TGTGCCAGCAGCCTCGGGACAGGAGGCAATTCACCCCTCCACTTT
TRBV7-2	.	.	TRBJ2-5	CASSLRGWGGPEPQYF	TGTGCCAGCAGCTTAAGGGGGTGGGGGGGCCCGGAGCCCCAGTACTTC
TRBV10-1	.	TRBD1	TRBJ1-1	CASSGGQAGTEAFF	TGCGCCAGCAGCGGCGGACAGGCCGGGACTGAAGCTTTCTTT
TRBV2	.	.	TRBJ2-7	CASSAISPYEQYF	TGTGCCAGCAGTGCTATTTCTCCCTACGAGCAGTACTTC
TRBV7-9	.	TRBD1	TRBJ2-5	CASSNRDRGMAETQYF	TGTGCCAGCAGCAACCGGGACAGGGGAATGGCAGAGACCCAGTACTTC
TRBV6-5	once	TRBD2	TRBJ2-1	CASSYQGGSGGNEQFF	TGTGCCAGCAGTTACCAAGGGGGGAGCGGGGGGAATGAGCAGTTCTTC
TRBV27	.	.	TRBJ2-2	CASSWQNTGELFF	TGTGCCAGCAGTTGGCAGAACACCGGGGAGCTGTTTTTT
TRBV10-3	.	.	TRBJ2-4	CAISGGGALAKNIQYF	TGTGCCATCAGTGGTGGGGGGGCGCTTGCCAAAAACATTCAGTACTTC
TRBV19	.	.	TRBJ1-2	CASSNRGAWDGYTF	TGTGCCAGTAGTAATCGGGGGGCGTGGGATGGCTACACCTTC
TRBV7-2	.	TRBD1	TRBJ1-4	CASSTRQGKGTNEKLFF	TGTGCCAGCAGCACGCGACAGGGGAAAGGGACTAATGAAAAACTGTTTTTT
TRBV6-1	.	.	TRBJ1-2	CASSEFAGDNYGYTF	TGTGCCAGCAGTGAATTCGCAGGGGATAACTATGGCTACACCTTC
TRBV4-1	.	.	TRBJ2-1	CASSQGNLARPGNEQFF	TGCGCCAGCAGCCAAGGTAATCTTGCCAGGCCAGGCAATGAGCAGTTCTTC
TRBV9	.	.	TRBJ2-7	CASSVKGGEQYF	TGTGCCAGCAGCGTTAAGGGAGGCGAGCAGTACTTC
TRBV10-2	.	.	TRBJ2-7	CASSDEAAALYEQYF	TGCGCCAGCAGTGACGAGGCAGCTGCCCTCTACGAGCAGTACTTC
TRBV28	.	.	TRBJ2-5	CASSPKGTRQGTQYF	TGTGCCAGCAGTCCCAAGGGCACCCGGCAGGGGACCCAGTACTTC
TRBV2	.	.	TRBJ2-4	CASSWTWGDVKNIQYF	TGTGCCAGCAGCTGGACTTGGGGGGACGTTAAAAACATTCAGTACTTC
TRBV6-5	.	TRBD1	TRBJ2-7	CASSSGTGSYEQYF	TGTGCCAGCAGTTCCGGGACAGGCTCCTACGAGCAGTACTTC
TRBV28	.	.	TRBJ1-4	CASSLWLTIEKLFF	TGTGCCAGCAGTTTATGGCTAACTATCGAAAAACTGTTTTTT
TRBV6-4	.	TRBD1	TRBJ1-5	CASSRTGGFGQPQHF	TGTGCCAGCAGTAGGACAGGGGGATTTGGTCAGCCCCAGCATTTT
TRBV6-4	.	.	TRBJ2-2	CASSERDTGELFF	TGTGCCAGCAGTGAGAGGGACACCGGGGAGCTGTTTTTT
TRBV10-2	.	.	TRBJ1-2	CASSKTTVDGYTF	TGCGCCAGCAGTAAAACGACGGTCGATGGCTACACCTTC
TRBV27	.	TRBD1	TRBJ2-7	CASSLNRGSYEQYF	TGTGCCAGCAGTTTAAACAGGGGGTCCTACGAGCAGTACTTC
TRBV23-1	.	.	TRBJ1-1	CASSQSESFFNTEAFF	TGCGCCAGCAGTCAATCTGAAAGCTTCTTTAACACTGAAGCTTTCTTT
TRBV9	.	TRBD1	TRBJ2-5	CASSAGGHGETQYF	TGTGCCAGCAGCGCAGGGGGCCACGGGGAGACCCAGTACTTC
TRBV7-3	.	TRBD2	TRBJ2-2	CASSLVGAGGQSGELFF	TGTGCCAGCAGCTTAGTTGGTGCGGGGGGGCAATCCGGGGAGCTGTTTTTT
TRBV20-1	.	.	TRBJ1-2	CSATTVYGYTF	TGCAGTGCTACCACTGTCTATGGCTACACCTTC
TRBV27	few	.	TRBJ2-3	CASSLSRPDTQYF	TGTGCCAGCAGTTTATCCAGACCTGATACGCAGTATTTT
TRBV5-4	once	TRBD2	TRBJ2-7	CASSGGETSGGYEQYF	TGTGCCAGCAGCGGTGGGGAAACTAGCGGGGGCTACGAGCAGTACTTC
TRBV9	.	TRBD1	TRBJ2-5	CASSLTGTGSGLETQYF	TGTGCCAGCAGCCTTACCGGGACAGGGAGTGGTTTGGAGACCCAGTACTTC
TRBV2	medium-sized	.	TRBJ1-6	CASSGRGPGDNSPLHF	TGTGCCAGCTCCGGGAGGGGCCCGGGGGATAATTCACCCCTCCACTTT
TRBV6-5	.	.	TRBJ2-2	CASRRRRENTGELFF	TGTGCCAGCAGGCGACGACGGGAAAACACCGGGGAGCTGTTTTTT
TRBV29-1	.	.	TRBJ2-5	CSVQIRRDVKETQYF	TGCAGCGTCCAGATCCGACGCGACGTAAAAGAGACCCAGTACTTC
TRBV27	.	.	TRBJ1-4	CASSSGGTNEKLFF	TGTGCCAGCAGTTCGGGGGGGACTAATGAAAAACTGTTTTTT
TRBV9	.	.	TRBJ2-5	CASSPRQAIQETQYF	TGTGCCAGCAGCCCTCGACAGGCTATCCAAGAGACCCAGTACTTC
TRBV9	once	TRBD2	TRBJ2-7	CASSDSGGSYEQYF	TGTGCCAGCAGCGATAGCGGGGGGTCCTACGAGCAGTACTTC
TRBV7-8	.	TRBD1	TRBJ1-4	CASSIDRGWSTNEKLFF	TGTGCCAGCAGCATCGACAGGGGTTGGAGTACTAATGAAAAACTGTTTTTT
TRBV29-1	once	TRBD1	TRBJ1-1	CSVETGAKNTEAFF	TGCAGCGTTGAAACAGGGGCCAAGAACACTGAAGCTTTCTTT
TRBV6-1	.	TRBD1	TRBJ2-7	CASSSLPGQGYEQYF	TGTGCCAGCAGTTCCCTCCCGGGACAGGGATACGAGCAGTACTTC
TRBV28	.	.	TRBJ2-7	CASSSNRNEQYF	TGTGCCAGCAGTTCCAATCGTAACGAGCAGTACTTC
TRBV11-2	.	.	TRBJ1-6	CASSPLRNSPLHF	TGTGCCAGCAGCCCCTTGCGAAATTCACCCCTCCACTTT